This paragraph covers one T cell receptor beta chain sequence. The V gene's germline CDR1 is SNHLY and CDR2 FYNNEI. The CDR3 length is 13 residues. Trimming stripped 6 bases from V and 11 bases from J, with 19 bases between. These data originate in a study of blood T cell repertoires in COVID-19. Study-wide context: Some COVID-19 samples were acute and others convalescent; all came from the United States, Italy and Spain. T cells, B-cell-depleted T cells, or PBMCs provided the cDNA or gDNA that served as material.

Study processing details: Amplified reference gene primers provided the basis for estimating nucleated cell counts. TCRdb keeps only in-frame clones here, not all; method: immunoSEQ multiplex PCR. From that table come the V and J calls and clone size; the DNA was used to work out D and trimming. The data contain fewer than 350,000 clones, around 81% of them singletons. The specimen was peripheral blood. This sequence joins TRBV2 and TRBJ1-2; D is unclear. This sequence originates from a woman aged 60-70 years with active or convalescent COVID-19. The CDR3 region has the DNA TGTGCCAGCAGCCCGCCCCAATCGGTCCGGTACACCTTC. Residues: CASSPPQSVRYTF.